This TCR beta chain was documented in a study of CD8+ T cells in alopecia areata. Broader study findings: Compared with normal scalp, lesional scalp had higher clonality and more expanded CD8+ clones. Scalp repertoires also include resident alphabeta T cells from normal skin.

The CDR3 loop spans 13 amino acids. With 0 bases clipped from V and 9 bases from J, the junction kept 2 bases outside the gene matches. The germline V gene has CDR1 SGHTA and CDR2 FQGNSA. Concerning this clone: Its antigen is currently unknown.

cDNA prepared by RNA extraction and subsequent reverse transcription served as the template for sequencing. The assay was immunoSEQ multiplex PCR, and TCRdb's table has in-frame clones only and misses some. The sample contains over 100,000 clones, 49% of which appear only once. It was from alopecia areata patients that lesional scalp punch biopsies and peripheral blood were collected. Sorted out of PBMCs were CD4+ T cells and CD8+ T cells. The sample consisted of CD8+ T cells sorted from blood, taken at week 0. The TCR originated in a human donor with alopecia areata. This chain joins TRBV7-2 and TRBJ2-1; 7 bases match TRBD1. In nucleotides, the CDR3 is TGTGCCAGCAGCTTAGCCCCAGGGGGTGAGCAGTTCTTC. Amino acid sequence: CASSLAPGGEQFF. The complete variable domain, with remaining parts taken from reference TRBV7-2 and TRBJ2-1, reads GAGVSQSPSNKVTEKGKDVELRCDPISGHTALYWYRQSLGQGLEFLIYFQGNSAPDKSGLPSDRFSAERTGGSVSTLTIQRTQQEDSAVYLCASSLAPGGEQFFGPGTRLTVL.